This T cell receptor (beta chain) was identified during a study of T cell repertoires in cytomegalovirus infection. Turning to the study itself: Public TCR beta signatures indicated both CMV infection and matching HLA type.

Per germline, CDR1 SGHVS and CDR2 FQNEAQ. Losses at the gene ends were 5 bases for V and 2 bases for J; bases not matched to a gene: 12. This CDR3 region has 16 residues. Remarks on this clonotype: The target antigen is unknown.

Using its own MiXCR run on the reads, TCRdb lists one record per CDR3 protein. The sample gives fewer than 950,000 distinct CDR3 sequences, 32% of which show up once; around 12% is in the top ten. This TCR came from a human donor in good health (CMV status not recorded). Some clones in this sample may be carry-over from other donors' samples. The starting material was cultured CD8+ T cells from PBMCs, obtained from culture after CMV antigen stimulation. This chain joins TRBV7-8 and TRBJ2-7; the match to TRBD2 covers 7 bases. CDR3 sequence reads: CASSTSEGLTPYEQYF. Written as DNA, the CDR3 is TGTGCCAGCAGCACTAGCGAAGGGCTTACCCCCTACGAGCAGTACTTC.